These 18 T cell receptor beta chains were all obtained from the same sample, sequenced in a study of sequential checkpoint blockade in melanoma (dated by TCRdb to between 2018 and 2020). The meaning of the sample's treatment or condition label: randomized to nivolumab then ipilimumab (arm A) or the reverse (arm B). To prepare the library, the immunoSEQ multiplex PCR assay was applied. Sourced from immuneACCESS, this table was stored by TCRdb with only in-frame sequences that have V and J called. A share of the clones is absent; for the studies checked, an unresolved V gene accounts for under half, and the remainder has no known explanation. This sample gives 13,000 or so clones in total; 52% of them show up just once. Clones ranked in the top ten supply roughly 17% of the sample. Sequenced material: CD8+ T cells sorted from blood (inferred from file names), taken from a patient given nivolumab and ipilimumab in sequence. The receptors here all came from a human donor with melanoma.

This clone was counted a few times. The V call is TRBV6-6, the J call TRBJ1-1, with no clear D. Trimming shortened V by 11 bases and J by 0 bases, and 13 bases separated the two germline ends. CDR1 and CDR2 (germline): MNHNY, SVGAGI (reference sequence). The length of the CDR3 is 13 residues. The CDR3 loop is CAARQFMNTEAFF. The DNA of the CDR3 is TGTGCCGCTAGGCAGTTCATGAACACTGAAGCTTTCTTT.

This clone appeared a few times. The chain is built from TRBV10-1 and TRBJ2-1; TRBD1 aligns across 8 bases. CDR1 and CDR2 from the germline V gene are WNHNN and SYGVQD (reference sequence). The trim removed 8 bases at V and 1 base at J, leaving 1 base unmatched. The CDR3 runs 13 residues. The CDR3 DNA sequence: TGCGCCAGCCAGGGGGCGTCCTACAATGAGCAGTTCTTC. Translation: CASQGASYNEQFF.

The chain employs TRBV19 and TRBJ1-4, with TRBD1 identical over 7 bases. The CDR3 is 15 amino acids. V was pared by 4 bases and J by 7 bases, with 9 bases of the junction left unmatched. From germline, CDR1 is LNHDA and CDR2 SQIVND (reference sequence). CDR3 sequence: CASSNPGTDFEKLFF. DNA for the CDR3: TGTGCCAGTAGTAACCCCGGGACAGACTTTGAAAAACTGTTTTTT.

As for this clone: Other DNA sequences of this sample code for an identical CDR3. V and J are TRBV7-9 and TRBJ1-1; D perhaps matches TRBD1 (5 bases). CDR3 length: 14 residues. Trimming stripped 2 bases from V and 1 base from J, with 8 bases between. The germline CDR1 and CDR2 sequences are SEHNR and FQNEAQ (reference sequence). The CDR3 DNA is TGTGCCAGCAGCTTAACAGGCGGGAACACTGAAGCTTTCTTT. Translating gives CASSLTGGNTEAFF.

This chain joins TRBV6-1 and TRBJ1-1, with D uncertain. V dropped 0 bases and J dropped 7 bases, with 9 bases sitting between them. The CDR3 runs 13 residues. CDR1 is MNHNS and CDR2 is SASEGT in the germline V gene. In DNA form, the CDR3 reads TGTGCCAGCAGTGAAGCGGGCGACAATGAAGCTTTCTTT. It specifies CASSEAGDNEAFF.

This clone was counted a few times. The chain links TRBV7-9 to TRBJ1-2; TRBD1 is a possible D gene (5 bases). This CDR3 contains 14 residues. V lost 0 bases and J 4 bases, leaving 9 bases between the germline ends. CDR1 is SEHNR, CDR2 FQNEAQ, per germline (reference sequence). For the CDR3, the DNA is TGTGCCAGCAGCTTAGCGGGGGGTGTCTATGGCTACACCTTC. This encodes CASSLAGGVYGYTF.

This clone has a handful of counts. The chain combines TRBV10-3 with TRBJ1-1; 9 nucleotides line up with TRBD1. The CDR3 covers 16 residues. V was clipped by 3 bases and J by 3 bases; unmatched bases: 8. Germline-derived CDR1 and CDR2 are ENHRY and SYGVKD. This chain's CDR3 is CAISDPGDRDYTEAFF. CDR3 nucleotide sequence: TGTGCCATCAGTGACCCCGGGGACAGGGATTACACTGAAGCTTTCTTT.

The CDR3 region is CASSWLAGGVYGYTF. In nucleotides, the CDR3 is TGTGCCAGCAGTTGGTTGGCGGGGGGGGTCTATGGCTACACCTTC. This rearrangement joins TRBV27 to TRBJ1-2; TRBD1 is a possible D gene (5 bases). The CDR3 length is 15 residues. V was pared by 4 bases and J by 4 bases, with 16 bases between. Germline V CDR1 and CDR2: MNHEY, SMNVEV (reference sequence).

In this sample, this clone turned up once. The V call is TRBV4-1, the J call TRBJ2-1; D gene ambiguous. The germline CDR1 and CDR2 sequences are MGHRA and YSYEKL. This CDR3 comprises 14 residues. V was clipped by 0 bases and J by 6 bases, with 9 bases between them. CDR3 residues: CASSQDPIVNEQFF. The CDR3 DNA reads as TGCGCCAGCAGCCAAGATCCAATTGTCAATGAGCAGTTCTTC.

V usage is TRBV6-5 and J usage is TRBJ2-1; D remains unclear. Germline V CDR1 and CDR2: MNHEY, SVGAGI. V lost 6 bases to trimming and J lost 4 bases, with 10 bases between them. The CDR3 totals 13 residues. In DNA form, the CDR3 reads TGTGCCAGCAGCCCCCTTCTATACAATGAGCAGTTCTTC. This sequence encodes CASSPLLYNEQFF.

Within the sample, this clone is large. The V and J genes are TRBV29-1 and TRBJ2-7; 7 positions match TRBD2. V lost 7 bases, J lost 0 bases, and 6 bases stayed unmatched. The CDR3 has 13 residues. Germline assignment: CDR1 SQVTM and CDR2 ANQGSEA. CDR3 nucleotides: TGCAGCGCCACTCTAGCGGACTCCTACGAGCAGTACTTC. Amino acid sequence: CSATLADSYEQYF.

The CDR3 coding sequence is TGTGCCAGCAGCCAACTGGACAGGGCGTACGAGCAGTACTTC. This translates into CASSQLDRAYEQYF. V gene TRBV9 combines with J gene TRBJ2-7; 8 bases fit TRBD1. Trimming at V came to 4 bases and at J to 4 bases, leaving 7 bases not matched to a gene. CDR3 length equals 14 residues. Germline-derived CDR1 and CDR2 are SGDLS and YYNGEE.

This clone was seen a handful of times. This chain links TRBV10-3 with TRBJ2-3; TRBD2 agrees at 13 bases. CDR3 length: 18 amino acids. V was pared by 2 bases and J by 1 base, with 6 bases of the junction left unmatched. CDR1 is ENHRY, CDR2 SYGVKD, per germline. CDR3 bases: TGTGCCATCAGTGAGACTAGCGGGAGGGCCTACGGCACAGATACGCAGTATTTT. Residues: CAISETSGRAYGTDTQYF.

The chain links TRBV15 to TRBJ1-2; 7 positions match TRBD1. Germline V gene data show CDR1 as LNHNV and CDR2 as YYDKDF (reference sequence). Unmatched junction bases numbered 5, after V lost 2 bases and J lost 5 bases. The CDR3 extends over 14 amino acids. CDR3 loop: CATSRLGGGYGYTF. As DNA, the CDR3 is TGTGCCACCAGCAGACTAGGGGGCGGGTATGGCTACACCTTC. The full variable domain, in which reference TRBV15 and TRBJ1-2 provide the parts outside the CDR3, is DAMVIQNPRYQVTQFGKPVTLSCSQTLNHNVMYWYQQKSSQAPKLLFHYYDKDFNNEADTPDNFQSRRPNTSFCFLDIRSPGLGDTAMYLCATSRLGGGYGYTFGSGTRLTVV.

V and J are TRBV25-1 and TRBJ2-1; 7 positions match TRBD2. Germline V gene data show CDR1 as MGHDK and CDR2 as SYGVNS. This CDR3 is 15 amino acids long. Trimming at V came to 3 bases and at J to 7 bases, leaving 9 bases not matched to a gene. The CDR3 region is CASSDRREGRNEQFF. CDR3 DNA: TGTGCCAGCAGTGATAGGAGGGAGGGCCGGAATGAGCAGTTCTTC.

This sequence joins TRBV13 and TRBJ2-3; D unresolved. V was clipped by 6 bases and J by 3 bases, with 13 bases between them. CDR1 and CDR2 (germline): PRHDT, FYEKMQ (reference sequence). CDR3 length: 14 amino acids. The CDR3 here is CASSEAGATDTQYF. The CDR3 nucleotides read TGTGCCAGCAGTGAAGCAGGCGCGACAGATACGCAGTATTTT.

This chain joins TRBV30 and TRBJ1-1; 7 positions match TRBD1. V gave up 4 bases and J gave up 1 base; unmatched junction bases: 9. The CDR3 length is 15 residues. Germline values: CDR1 GTSNPN, CDR2 SVGIG (reference sequence). The CDR3 DNA reads as TGTGCCTGGATGGGACAGAAAATACCGAACACTGAAGCTTTCTTT. Translated: CAWMGQKIPNTEAFF.

The J gene is TRBJ1-1, the V gene TRBV5-1; maybe TRBD1 (6 bases). Germline-derived CDR1 and CDR2 are SGHRS and YFSETQ. The CDR3 contains 13 residues. V was pared by 0 bases and J by 7 bases, with 10 bases between. Written as DNA, the CDR3 is TGCGCCAGCAGCTTGGGGGCCAGGGGTGAAGCTTTCTTT. Translation: CASSLGARGEAFF.